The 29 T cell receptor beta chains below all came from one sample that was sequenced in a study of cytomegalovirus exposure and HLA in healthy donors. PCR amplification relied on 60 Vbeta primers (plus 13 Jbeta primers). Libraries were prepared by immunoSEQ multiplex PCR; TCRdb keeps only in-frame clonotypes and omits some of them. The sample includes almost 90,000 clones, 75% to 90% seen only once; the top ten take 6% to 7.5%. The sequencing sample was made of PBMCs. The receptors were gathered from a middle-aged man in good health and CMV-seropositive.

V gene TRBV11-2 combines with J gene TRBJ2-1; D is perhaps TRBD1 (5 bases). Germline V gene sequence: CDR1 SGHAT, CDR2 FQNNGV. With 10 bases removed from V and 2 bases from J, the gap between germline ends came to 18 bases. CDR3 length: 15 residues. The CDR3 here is CANSRDYSPYNEQFF. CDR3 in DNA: TGTGCCAACTCCAGGGATTATAGTCCCTACAATGAGCAGTTCTTC.

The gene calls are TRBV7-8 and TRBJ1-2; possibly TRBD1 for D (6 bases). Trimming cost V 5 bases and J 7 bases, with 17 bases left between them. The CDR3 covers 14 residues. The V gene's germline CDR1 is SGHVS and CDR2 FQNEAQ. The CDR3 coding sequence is TGTGCCAGCAGCAATACATGGGGGCTCTCTGGCTACACCTTC. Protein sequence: CASSNTWGLSGYTF.

CDR3 protein: CASSLQGWWEQYF. The CDR3 DNA is TGTGCCAGCAGCTTACAGGGTTGGTGGGAGCAGTACTTC. This chain joins TRBV5-4 and TRBJ2-7, with D perhaps TRBD1 (6 bases). The germline V and J ends were trimmed by 2 bases and 7 bases, with 13 bases remaining between them. The germline V gene has CDR1 SGHNT and CDR2 YYREEE (reference sequence). CDR3 length equals 13 residues. Filled out from reference TRBV5-4 and TRBJ2-7, the complete variable domain reads ETGVTQSPTHLIKTRGQQVTLRCSSQSGHNTVSWYQQALGQGPQFIFQYYREEENGRGNFPPRFSGLQFPNYSSELNVNALELDDSALYLCASSLQGWWEQYFGPGTRLTVT.

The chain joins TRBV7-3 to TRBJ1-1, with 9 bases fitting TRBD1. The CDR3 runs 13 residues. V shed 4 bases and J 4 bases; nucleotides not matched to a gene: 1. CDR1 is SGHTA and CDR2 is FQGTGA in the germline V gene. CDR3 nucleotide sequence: TGTGCCAGCAGCTCGGACAGGGGCACTGAAGCTTTCTTT. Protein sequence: CASSSDRGTEAFF.

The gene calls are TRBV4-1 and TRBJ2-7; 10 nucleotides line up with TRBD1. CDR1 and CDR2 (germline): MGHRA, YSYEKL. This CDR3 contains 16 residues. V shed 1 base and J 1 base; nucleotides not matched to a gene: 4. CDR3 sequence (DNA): TGCGCCAGCAGCCAAGCTCCGGGACAGGGGTCCTACGAGCAGTACTTC. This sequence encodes CASSQAPGQGSYEQYF.

The CDR3 loop is CASSLAAVSYEQYF. The CDR3 nucleotides read TGTGCCAGCAGCTTAGCAGCGGTCTCCTACGAGCAGTACTTC. The chain couples TRBV7-2 to TRBJ2-7; a possible D gene is TRBD2 (5 bases). CDR3 length: 14 amino acids. Germline-derived CDR1 and CDR2 are SGHTA and FQGNSA. Trimming cost V 0 bases and J 0 bases, with 6 bases left between them.

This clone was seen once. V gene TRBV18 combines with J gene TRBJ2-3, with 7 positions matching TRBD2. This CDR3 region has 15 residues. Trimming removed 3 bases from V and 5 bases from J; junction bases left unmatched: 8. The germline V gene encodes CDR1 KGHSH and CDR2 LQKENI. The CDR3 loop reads CASSPDLAGLDTQYF. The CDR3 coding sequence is TGTGCCAGCTCACCTGATTTAGCGGGTTTAGATACGCAGTATTTT.

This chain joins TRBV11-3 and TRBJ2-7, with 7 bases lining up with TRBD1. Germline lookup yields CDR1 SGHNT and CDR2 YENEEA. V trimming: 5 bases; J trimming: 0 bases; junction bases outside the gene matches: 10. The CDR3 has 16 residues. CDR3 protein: CASSPGQTTSSYEQYF. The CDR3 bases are TGTGCCAGCAGCCCGGGACAGACTACCAGCTCCTACGAGCAGTACTTC.

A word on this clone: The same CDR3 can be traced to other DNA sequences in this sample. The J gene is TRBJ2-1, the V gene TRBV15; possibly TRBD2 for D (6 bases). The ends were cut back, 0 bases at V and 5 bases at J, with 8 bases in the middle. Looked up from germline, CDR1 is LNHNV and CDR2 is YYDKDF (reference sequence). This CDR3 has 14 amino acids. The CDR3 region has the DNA TGTGCCACCAGCAGAGATGGAGGGAACAATGAGCAGTTCTTC. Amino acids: CATSRDGGNNEQFF.

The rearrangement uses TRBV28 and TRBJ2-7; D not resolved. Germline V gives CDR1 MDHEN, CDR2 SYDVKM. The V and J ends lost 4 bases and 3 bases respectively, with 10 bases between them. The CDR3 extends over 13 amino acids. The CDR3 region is CASSSQQIYEQYF. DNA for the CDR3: TGTGCCAGCAGTTCCCAACAGATCTACGAGCAGTACTTC.

CDR3: CASSPFSGHNEQFF. CDR3 DNA: TGTGCCAGCAGCCCTTTTAGCGGCCACAATGAGCAGTTCTTC. The chain combines TRBV11-2 with TRBJ2-1; the D gene is possibly TRBD2 (6 bases). The germline V gene has CDR1 SGHAT and CDR2 FQNNGV. The CDR3 spans 14 residues. The V end was cut by 5 bases, the J end by 5 bases, with 13 bases between.

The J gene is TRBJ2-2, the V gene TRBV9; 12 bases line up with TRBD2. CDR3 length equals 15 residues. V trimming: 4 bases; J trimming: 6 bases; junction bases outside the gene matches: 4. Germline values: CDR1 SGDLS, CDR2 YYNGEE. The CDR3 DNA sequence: TGTGCCAGCAGCCCGGGACTAGCGGGTGCCGGGGAGCTGTTTTTT. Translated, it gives CASSPGLAGAGELFF.

The DNA for the CDR3 is TGTGCCACCAGCGATCCAGGGGAGTTGTACAATGAGCAGTTCTTC. Translation: CATSDPGELYNEQFF. The rearrangement joins TRBV15 to TRBJ2-1, with D tentatively TRBD1 (6 bases). CDR3 size: 15 residues. Germline CDR1 reads LNHNV; CDR2 reads YYDKDF (reference sequence). With 5 bases removed from V and 4 bases from J, the gap between germline ends came to 15 bases.

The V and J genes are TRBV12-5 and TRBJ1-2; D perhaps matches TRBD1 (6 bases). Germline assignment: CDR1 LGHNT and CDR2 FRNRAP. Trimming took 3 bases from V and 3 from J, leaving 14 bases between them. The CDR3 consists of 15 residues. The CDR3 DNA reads TGTGCTAGTGGTTTCGCAACAGGGAGAGACTATGGCTACACCTTC. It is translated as CASGFATGRDYGYTF.

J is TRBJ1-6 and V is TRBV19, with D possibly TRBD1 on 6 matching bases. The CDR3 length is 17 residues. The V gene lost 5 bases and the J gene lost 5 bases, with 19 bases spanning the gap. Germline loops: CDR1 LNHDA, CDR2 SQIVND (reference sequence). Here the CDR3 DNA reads TGTGCCAGTAGTTTTATATGGTCAGGGGCGGATAATTCACCCCTCCACTTT. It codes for CASSFIWSGADNSPLHF.

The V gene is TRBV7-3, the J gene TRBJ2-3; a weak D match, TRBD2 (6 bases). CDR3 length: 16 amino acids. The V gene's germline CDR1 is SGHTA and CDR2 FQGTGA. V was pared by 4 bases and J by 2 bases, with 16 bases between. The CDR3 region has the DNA TGTGCCAGCAGCTCCCGGCGGGGCTTCGACACAGATACGCAGTATTTT. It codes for CASSSRRGFDTDTQYF.

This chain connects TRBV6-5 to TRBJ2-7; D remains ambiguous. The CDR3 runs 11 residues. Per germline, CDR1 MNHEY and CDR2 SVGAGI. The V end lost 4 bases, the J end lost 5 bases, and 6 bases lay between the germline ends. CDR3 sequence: CASSSRDEQYF. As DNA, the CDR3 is TGTGCCAGCAGTTCGAGAGACGAGCAGTACTTC.

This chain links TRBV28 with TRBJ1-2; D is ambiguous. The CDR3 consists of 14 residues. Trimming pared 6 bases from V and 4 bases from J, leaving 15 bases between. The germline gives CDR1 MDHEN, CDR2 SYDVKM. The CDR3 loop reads CASRAGTAPYGYTF. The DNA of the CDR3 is TGTGCCAGCAGGGCGGGAACAGCACCCTATGGCTACACCTTC.

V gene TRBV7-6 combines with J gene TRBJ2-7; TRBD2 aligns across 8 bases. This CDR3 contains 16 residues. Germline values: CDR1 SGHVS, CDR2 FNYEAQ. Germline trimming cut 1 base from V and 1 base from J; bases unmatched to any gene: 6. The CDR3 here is CASSLESSGISYEQYF. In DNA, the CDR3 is TGTGCCAGCAGCTTAGAGAGTAGCGGGATATCCTACGAGCAGTACTTC. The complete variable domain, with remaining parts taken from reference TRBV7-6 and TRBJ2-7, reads GAGVSQSPRYKVTKRGQDVALRCDPISGHVSLYWYRQALGQGPEFLTYFNYEAQQDKSGLPNDRFSAERPEGSISTLTIQRTEQRDSAMYRCASSLESSGISYEQYFGPGTRLTVT.

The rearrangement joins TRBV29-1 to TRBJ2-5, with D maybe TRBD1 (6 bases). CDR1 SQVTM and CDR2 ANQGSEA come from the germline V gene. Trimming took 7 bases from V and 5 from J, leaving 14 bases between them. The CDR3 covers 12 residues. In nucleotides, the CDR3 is TGCAGCGCCGAGGGGGTAGGGGAGACCCAGTACTTC. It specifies CSAEGVGETQYF.

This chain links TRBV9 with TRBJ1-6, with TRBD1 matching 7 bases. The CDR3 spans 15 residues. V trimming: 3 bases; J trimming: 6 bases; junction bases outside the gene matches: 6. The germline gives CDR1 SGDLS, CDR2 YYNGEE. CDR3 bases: TGTGCCAGCAGCGGCACGGGACAGATTAATTCACCCCTCCACTTT. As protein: CASSGTGQINSPLHF.

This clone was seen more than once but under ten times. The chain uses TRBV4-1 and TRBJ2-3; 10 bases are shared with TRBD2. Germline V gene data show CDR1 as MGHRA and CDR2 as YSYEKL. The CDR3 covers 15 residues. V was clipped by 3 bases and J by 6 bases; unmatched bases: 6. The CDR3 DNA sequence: TGCGCCAGCAGCCACGGACTAGCGGTCAGCGATACGCAGTATTTT. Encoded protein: CASSHGLAVSDTQYF.

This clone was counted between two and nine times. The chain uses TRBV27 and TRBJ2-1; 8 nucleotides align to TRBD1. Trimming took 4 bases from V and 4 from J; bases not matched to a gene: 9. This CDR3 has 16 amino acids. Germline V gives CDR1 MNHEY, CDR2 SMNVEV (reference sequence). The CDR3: CASSWQGARRYNEQFF. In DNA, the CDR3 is TGTGCCAGCAGTTGGCAGGGGGCGCGTCGATACAATGAGCAGTTCTTC.

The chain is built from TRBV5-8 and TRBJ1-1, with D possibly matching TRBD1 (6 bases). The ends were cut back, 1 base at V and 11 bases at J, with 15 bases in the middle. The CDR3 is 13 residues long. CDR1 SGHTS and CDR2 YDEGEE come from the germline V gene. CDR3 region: CASSLLQGLKAFF. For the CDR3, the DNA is TGTGCCAGCAGCTTGTTACAGGGCTTAAAGGCTTTCTTT.

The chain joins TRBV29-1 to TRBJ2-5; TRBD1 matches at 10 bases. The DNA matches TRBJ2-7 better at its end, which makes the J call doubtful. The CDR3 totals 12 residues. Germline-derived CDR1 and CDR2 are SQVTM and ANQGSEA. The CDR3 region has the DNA TGCAGCGTTCGACAGGGGGCTGTCGAGCAGTACTTC. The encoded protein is CSVRQGAVEQYF.

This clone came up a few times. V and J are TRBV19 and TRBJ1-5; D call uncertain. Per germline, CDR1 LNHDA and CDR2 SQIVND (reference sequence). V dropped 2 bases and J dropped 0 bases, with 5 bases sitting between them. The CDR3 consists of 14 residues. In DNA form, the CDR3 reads TGTGCCAGTAGTATACAGAATAGCAATCAGCCCCAGCATTTT. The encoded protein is CASSIQNSNQPQHF. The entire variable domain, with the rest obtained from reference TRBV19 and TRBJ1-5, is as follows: DGGITQSPKYLFRKEGQNVTLSCEQNLNHDAMYWYRQDPGQGLRLIYYSQIVNDFQKGDIAEGYSVSREKKESFPLTVTSAQKNPTAFYLCASSIQNSNQPQHFGDGTRLSIL.

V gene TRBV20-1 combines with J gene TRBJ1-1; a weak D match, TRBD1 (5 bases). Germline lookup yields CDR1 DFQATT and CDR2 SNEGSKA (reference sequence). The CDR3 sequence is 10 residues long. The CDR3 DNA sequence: TGCAGCGGAACAGGTTCTTATGCTTTCTTT. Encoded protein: CSGTGSYAFF.

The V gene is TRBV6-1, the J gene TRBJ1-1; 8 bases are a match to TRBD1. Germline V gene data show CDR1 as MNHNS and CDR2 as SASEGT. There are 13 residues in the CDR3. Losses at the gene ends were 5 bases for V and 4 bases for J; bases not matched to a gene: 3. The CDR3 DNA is TGTGCCAGCAGTCTAACAGGGGGCACTGAAGCTTTCTTT. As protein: CASSLTGGTEAFF.

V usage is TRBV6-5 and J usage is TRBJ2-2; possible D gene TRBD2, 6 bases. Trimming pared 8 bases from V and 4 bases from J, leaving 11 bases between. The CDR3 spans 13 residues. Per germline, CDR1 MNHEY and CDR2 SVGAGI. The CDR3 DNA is TGTGCCAGCCAGGGAGGAGGCACCGGGGAGCTGTTTTTT. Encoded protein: CASQGGGTGELFF.